These T cell receptor beta chains were read from a single sample in a study of control samples from healthy donors and cancer patients. Method: immunoSEQ multiplex PCR; TCRdb's copy keeps in-frame clones and lacks some. The table records about 69,000 clones, roughly 90% of them present only once. Input material: PBMCs. These receptors all stem from a man aged 55-75 years with colorectal cancer. Each CDR3 is given with its conserved first and last residue. Fields, in order: clone size, D gene, J gene, V gene, CDR3 protein, CDR3 DNA. The D gene is left open where the match is weak. Clone size is given for some rows only: seen once, a few or many times, or a class if the clone is expanded.

NA NA TRBJ2-1 TRBV6-2/TRBV6-3 CASSYSGRGPTRYNEQFF TGTGCCAGCAGTTACTCCGGCCGAGGACCTACACGGTACAATGAGCAGTTCTTC
NA NA TRBJ2-2 TRBV7-7 CASSPDIGELFF TGTGCCAGCAGCCCCGATATTGGGGAGCTGTTTTTT
NA TRBD2 TRBJ2-1 TRBV4-3 CASSQEKLAGFEQFF TGCGCCAGCAGCCAAGAAAAACTAGCGGGGTTTGAGCAGTTCTTC
NA TRBD1 TRBJ1-1 TRBV12-3/TRBV12-4 CASTFNRGTEAFF TGTGCCAGCACCTTCAACAGGGGCACTGAAGCTTTCTTT
NA TRBD1 TRBJ1-6 TRBV5-5 CASSLFTGENSPLHF TGTGCCAGCAGCTTGTTTACAGGGGAAAATTCACCCCTCCACTTT
once NA TRBJ1-4 TRBV3-1/TRBV3-2 CASSSKWSTNEKLFF TGTGCCAGCAGCTCTAAGTGGTCAACTAATGAAAAACTGTTTTTT
NA NA TRBJ2-7 TRBV3-1/TRBV3-2 CASSRNSVGSYEQYF TGTGCCAGCAGCCGCAACTCCGTAGGCTCCTACGAGCAGTACTTC
NA TRBD2 TRBJ2-1 TRBV15 CATHSGTSGGNEQFF TGTGCCACCCACTCAGGGACTAGCGGGGGAAATGAGCAGTTCTTC
NA NA TRBJ2-2 TRBV24-1 CATSDSPLMSGELFF TGTGCCACCAGTGATTCTCCCCTAATGTCCGGGGAGCTGTTTTTT
NA NA TRBJ2-2 TRBV27 CASSSAGWTGELFF TGTGCCAGCAGTTCTGCAGGGTGGACCGGGGAGCTGTTTTTT
once NA TRBJ2-3 TRBV3-1/TRBV3-2 CASIRGDTQYF TGTGCCAGCATTCGGGGGGATACGCAGTATTTT
NA NA TRBJ2-7 TRBV3-1/TRBV3-2 CASSSYRGNNEQYF TGTGCCAGCAGCTCTTACCGGGGGAATAACGAGCAGTACTTC
NA NA TRBJ1-1 TRBV4-2 CASSPWTAMNTEAFF TGTGCCAGCAGCCCGTGGACAGCGATGAACACTGAAGCTTTCTTT
NA NA TRBJ2-1 TRBV6-5 CASSLGSLVNEQFF TGTGCCAGCAGTCTCGGATCCTTGGTAAATGAGCAGTTCTTC
NA NA TRBJ1-2 TRBV6-2/TRBV6-3 CASRPTVGGSNGYTF TGTGCCAGCAGACCTACTGTCGGAGGGTCCAACGGCTACACCTTC
NA NA TRBJ1-5 TRBV10-2 CASSDTDGNQPQHF TGCGCCAGCAGTGACACCGACGGAAATCAGCCCCAGCATTTT
NA TRBD1 TRBJ1-2 TRBV5-5 CASRSQGVEYGYTF TGTGCCAGCAGATCTCAGGGGGTAGAATATGGCTACACCTTC
NA NA TRBJ2-7 TRBV7-2 CASSPPGDRTLPTYEQYF TGTGCCAGCAGCCCGCCGGGGGACAGAACCTTACCGACCTACGAGCAGTACTTC
NA NA TRBJ2-7 TRBV7-9 CASSHPRDEGYEQYF TGTGCCAGCAGCCACCCTAGGGACGAGGGCTACGAGCAGTACTTC
NA TRBD1 TRBJ1-1 TRBV2 CASSPHSGQLNTEAFF TGTGCCAGCAGTCCCCACTCGGGACAGCTAAACACTGAAGCTTTCTTT
NA TRBD1 TRBJ1-2 TRBV24-1 CATSDGDRAGYTF TGTGCCACCAGTGATGGGGACAGGGCGGGCTACACCTTC
NA TRBD2 TRBJ2-3 TRBV2 CASSEGASGGATDTQYF TGTGCCAGCAGTGAAGGGGCTAGCGGGGGGGCAACAGATACGCAGTATTTT
few NA TRBJ1-3 TRBV3-1/TRBV3-2 CASSRKIGLATSSGNTIYF TGTGCCAGCAGCCGCAAAATTGGGTTGGCCACGAGCTCTGGAAACACCATATATTTT
NA TRBD1 TRBJ1-1 TRBV7-9 CASSPDRGRGPEAFF TGTGCCAGCAGCCCCGACAGGGGGCGCGGACCTGAAGCTTTCTTT
NA TRBD1 TRBJ1-6 TRBV3-1/TRBV3-2 CASSQRQGESSPLHF TGTGCCAGCAGCCAAAGACAGGGGGAAAGTTCACCCCTCCACTTT
NA NA TRBJ2-5 TRBV29-1 CSLGEGRETQYF TGCAGCCTGGGTGAAGGGCGGGAGACCCAGTACTTC
NA NA TRBJ1-2 TRBV6-6 CASSSSQGLGGYTF TGTGCCAGCAGTTCTTCTCAGGGGCTCGGGGGCTACACCTTC
NA TRBD2 TRBJ2-5 TRBV7-9 CASSPQRGGRETQYF TGTGCCAGCAGCCCCCAGCGGGGGGGCAGGGAGACCCAGTACTTC
NA TRBD1 TRBJ1-1 TRBV6-5 CASGTANTEAFF TGTGCCAGCGGGACAGCAAACACTGAAGCTTTCTTT
NA TRBD2 TRBJ2-1 TRBV7-2 CASSSRLAGLTNEQFF TGTGCCAGCAGCTCTCGTCTAGCGGGGCTGACTAATGAGCAGTTCTTC
NA TRBD2 TRBJ2-3 TRBV10-3 CAISPGGRDTQYF TGTGCCATCTCCCCGGGGGGACGAGATACGCAGTATTTT
NA NA TRBJ1-2 TRBV30 CAWSVRGRGGYTF TGTGCCTGGAGTGTTCGGGGGCGAGGTGGCTACACCTTC
NA TRBD2 TRBJ2-3 TRBV7-2 CASSPAGGGADTQYF TGTGCCAGCAGCCCCGCGGGGGGGGGAGCGGATACGCAGTATTTT
NA NA TRBJ1-1 TRBV6-5 CASSKNGGVRTEAFF TGTGCCAGCAGTAAAAACGGGGGAGTTCGGACTGAAGCTTTCTTT
NA NA TRBJ2-3 TRBV5-1 CASSLAHSLTDTQYF TGCGCCAGCAGCTTGGCTCACTCCCTCACAGATACGCAGTATTTT
NA NA TRBJ2-7 TRBV5-4 CASSPELYSYEQYF TGTGCCAGCAGCCCGGAGCTCTACTCCTACGAGCAGTACTTC
NA NA TRBJ2-5 TRBV11-3 CASSPPRLPPAQYF TGTGCCAGCAGCCCCCCCCGGTTACCCCCGGCCCAGTACTTC
NA TRBD2 TRBJ2-3 TRBV2 CASTLAGVADTQYF TGTGCCAGCACTCTAGCGGGGGTGGCAGATACGCAGTATTTT
NA NA TRBJ2-1 TRBV28 CASSILGGADNEQFF TGTGCCAGCTCCATACTGGGGGGGGCCGACAATGAGCAGTTCTTC
NA TRBD1 TRBJ1-1 TRBV7-9 CASRPGQGPNTEAFF TGTGCCAGCAGGCCGGGACAGGGGCCGAACACTGAAGCTTTCTTT
NA TRBD2 TRBJ2-3 TRBV6-1 CASSDYGPSGGAYTQYF TGTGCCAGCAGTGACTACGGACCGAGCGGGGGGGCATATACGCAGTATTTT
NA NA TRBJ2-7 TRBV5-1 CASSLEIREKLFSYEQYF TGCGCCAGCAGCTTGGAAATTAGGGAGAAACTATTCTCCTACGAGCAGTACTTC
NA TRBD1 TRBJ1-2 TRBV29-1 CSVEASFGGQQLERGYTF TGCAGCGTTGAGGCTTCCTTCGGGGGACAGCAGCTCGAGCGGGGCTACACCTTC
once TRBD2 TRBJ2-1 TRBV4-1 CASSPVGLAYNEQFF TGCGCCAGCAGCCCCGTGGGACTAGCTTACAATGAGCAGTTCTTC
NA NA TRBJ2-7 TRBV3-1/TRBV3-2 CASSQVQGSSYEQYF TGTGCCAGCAGCCAAGTCCAGGGCTCCTCCTACGAGCAGTACTTC
NA NA TRBJ2-1 TRBV6-6 CASSYSKYEQFF TGTGCCAGCAGTTACTCGAAATATGAGCAGTTCTTC
NA NA TRBJ1-3 TRBV6-5 CASSQQTGNTIYF TGTGCCAGCAGTCAGCAAACTGGAAACACCATATATTTT
NA TRBD1 TRBJ1-6 TRBV18 CASSATGGVSPLHF TGTGCCAGCTCAGCGACAGGGGGCGTTTCACCCCTCCACTTT
NA NA TRBJ1-2 TRBV7-2 CASSSGRQAPNYGYTF TGTGCCAGCAGCTCCGGAAGACAGGCTCCTAACTATGGCTACACCTTC
NA NA TRBJ2-5 TRBV12-2 CASRSSWLCGETQYF TGTGCAAGTCGGTCCTCTTGGTTGTGTGGGGAGACCCAGTACTTC
NA TRBD1 TRBJ2-2 TRBV10-3 CAISPGQGNTGELFF TGTGCCATCAGTCCCGGACAGGGGAACACCGGGGAGCTGTTTTTT
NA NA TRBJ1-5 TRBV19 CASSISRDQPQHF TGTGCCAGTAGTATAAGCAGGGATCAGCCCCAGCATTTT
NA TRBD1 TRBJ2-3 TRBV4-2 CASSPRTGVDTQYF TGTGCCAGCAGCCCTAGGACAGGGGTGGATACGCAGTATTTT
NA NA TRBJ2-5 TRBV25-1 CASSDVLMETQYF TGTGCCAGCAGTGACGTCCTTATGGAGACCCAGTACTTC